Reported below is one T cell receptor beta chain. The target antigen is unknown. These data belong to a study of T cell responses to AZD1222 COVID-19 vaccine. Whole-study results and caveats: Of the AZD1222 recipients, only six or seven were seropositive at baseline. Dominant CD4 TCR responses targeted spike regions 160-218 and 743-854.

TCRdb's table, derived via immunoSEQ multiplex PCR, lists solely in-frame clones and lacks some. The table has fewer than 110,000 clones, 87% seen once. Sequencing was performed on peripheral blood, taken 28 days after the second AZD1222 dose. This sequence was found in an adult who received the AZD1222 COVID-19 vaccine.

Here the CDR3 DNA reads TGTGCCAGCAGTGAAGGAGACTTCTATGGCTACACCTTC. It encodes CASSEGDFYGYTF. The rearrangement links TRBV25-1 to TRBJ1-2; D is uncertain. Trimming pared 2 bases from V and 4 bases from J, leaving 8 bases between. This CDR3 has 13 amino acids. The germline V gene has CDR1 MGHDK and CDR2 SYGVNS.